Reported below is one T cell receptor beta chain. CDR1 LNHDA and CDR2 SQIVND come from the germline V gene (reference sequence). CDR3 length: 15 amino acids. The germline V and J ends were trimmed by 7 bases and 5 bases, with 18 bases remaining between them. Using immunoSEQ multiplex PCR, the repertoire was profiled, and TCRdb retains in-frame clones only, with some absent. The sample has approximately 100,000 clones, around 90% seen once; the top ten hold about 3%. These data originate in a study of control samples from healthy donors and cancer patients. Sequencing was performed on blood. The chain couples TRBV19 to TRBJ1-3; D gene ambiguous. The origin of this receptor is a human donor in good health. The donor label of this sample is uncertain. The CDR3 region is CASIGIRRRRNTIYF. The CDR3 DNA reads as TGTGCCAGTATAGGGATCCGCCGGCGCCGAAACACCATATATTTT. The full variable domain, completed using reference TRBV19 and TRBJ1-3, is DGGITQSPKYLFRKEGQNVTLSCEQNLNHDAMYWYRQDPGQGLRLIYYSQIVNDFQKGDIAEGYSVSREKKESFPLTVTSAQKNPTAFYLCASIGIRRRRNTIYFGEGSWLTVV.